Below, one T cell receptor beta chain is given with its context. Its antigen is still unknown. Base qualities are not recorded, but no much larger clone differs from it by a single base. The collaborating institutions used their own protocols to collect whole blood in K2EDTA tubes. For TCRbeta analysis, collaborators shipped samples as frozen whole blood, isolated PBMCs, or DNA extracted from either of those sample types. TCRbeta CDR3 regions were amplified from genomic DNA by means of the immunoSEQ Assay, a bias-controlled multiplex PCR. Regarding the original processing steps: Within the assay, amplification of reference gene primers was used to estimate how many nucleated cells each sample contained. To quantify the absolute abundance of each unique TCRbeta CDR3 rearrangement, sequence reads were collapsed and filtered. Productive Simpson clonality was computed per sample as the square root of Simpson's diversity index over productive rearrangements. TCRdb stores this immuneACCESS table with in-frame sequences only. Part of the clones is absent; in the studies checked, under half of the shortfall reflects unresolved V genes, and no reason is known for the rest. V and J calls plus clone size are reproduced from that table; the DNA served to infer D and trimming. The sample profile shows 100,000 to 150,000 clones; around 87% of them were found once. The leading ten clones occupy more than 3.5% of the sample.

These data belong to a study of blood T cell repertoires in COVID-19 (dated by TCRdb to 2020 to 2021). Regarding the complete study: Collaborator samples came from the United States, Italy and Spain and covered acute and convalescent phases of COVID-19. Samples came from the ongoing ImmuneRACE study (first 160 participants) plus 1,254 subjects from 6 global collaborators. Sample metadata almost always included a de-identified subject ID, COVID-19 status, age in years and sex. A freely available public database, intended as a resource for researchers studying the immune response to SARS-CoV-2, is where the repertoires were released. Where available, HLA class I and class II types were obtained from metadata supplied by the sample provider rather than from assay-based typing. The prospective study material was composed of cDNA or gDNA derived from T cells, B-cell-depleted T cells, or PBMCs. Deeply sampled blood TCRbeta repertoires from subjects exposed to, actively infected with, or recovered from COVID-19 were included in the dataset.

From the germline V gene, CDR1 is SGHVS and CDR2 is FNYEAQ. The junction shows trimming of 0 bases on V and 1 base on J, plus 11 bases between the germline ends. The CDR3 runs 16 amino acids, cysteine and phenylalanine included. Just CDR3 DNA is preserved here, 48 bases in frame from base 1. Overall study outcomes, separate from this receptor: Clinical and demographic metadata were provided uncurated, with the amount varying by source and participant.

The rearrangement joined TRBV7-6 to TRBJ2-3; the D region possibly corresponds to TRBD2 (5 bases align). Specimen: peripheral blood. This receptor was identified in a woman between 55 and 75 years old with acute or convalescent COVID-19. The CDR3 in this case is CASSLAGASRTDTQYF. The nucleotide sequence is TGTGCCAGCAGCTTAGCGGGAGCTTCTCGCACAGATACGCAGTATTTT.